The TCR beta chain described here comes from a study of T cells in Graves' hyperthyroidism and ophthalmopathy (dated by TCRdb to about 2019). Describing the broader study: Peripheral blood samples were taken at the time of initial diagnosis, prior to any treatment. To identify TCR V-J signatures that set the groups apart, the researchers used a discovery cohort of 100 patients, made up of under 45 with Graves' ophthalmopathy and 55 to 65 with stable Graves' hyperthyroidism. Prospective prediction of ophthalmopathy was tested in an independent validation cohort consisting of about 20 hyperthyroidism patients and 15 to 17 patients who later progressed to ophthalmopathy. The 75 to 100 discovery patients were divided at random into training and test sets in a 7:3 ratio. The study also compared thyroid tissue and blood T-cell repertoires from roughly six Graves' hyperthyroidism patients. Once sampling was done, hyperthyroidism patients were given methimazole at a starting dose of 30 mg daily, whereas ophthalmopathy patients were given high-dose intravenous methylprednisolone. According to the paper, TCR Vbeta CDR3 sequencing was carried out on more than 120 peripheral blood samples, which came from 40 to 45 ophthalmopathy, some 73 hyperthyroidism and some 17 progressor patients. On the study overall, not on this receptor specifically: A 13 V-J signature model separated ophthalmopathy from stable hyperthyroidism, with 87.88% sensitivity and about 81% specificity in cross-validation and 80%/75% in testing. Most expanded thyroid clonotypes (frequency above 0.001) were also detected in blood, a finding suggesting that blood repertoires may reflect thyroid immune responses. In validation, the model predicted progression to ophthalmopathy with 55% to 71% sensitivity and 72.22% specificity, a median of 6.5 months before onset. No statistical method was used to set the sample size in advance, and investigators knew the group allocation.

Clipping removes 4 bases from V and 5 bases from J, with 5 as the unmatched junction base count. The CDR3 holds 13 amino acids from the cysteine to the phenylalanine. The retained sequence is limited to the CDR3, 39 bases, with the frame set at the first base. In the germline V gene, CDR1 corresponds to SNHLY and CDR2 to FYNNEI. Many counts were recorded for this clonotype. Its antigen is still unknown. Base qualities are not provided; no much larger clone lies one nucleotide away. TCR beta CDR3 regions were amplified from RNA transcripts. For the first round of RT-PCR on the TCR CDR3, the HTBI primer set was used together with the Qiagen OneStep RT-PCR kit. A second multiplex PCR round built the libraries, followed by size selection and purification. Paired-end sequencing of the libraries was performed with 100 bp reads on an Illumina HiSeq2000. Per the source publication's procedure: Raw data were processed with SOAPnuke, discarding reads with adapters, uncalled bases, mean Phred below 15, or no exact constant-primer or identifier match. High-quality paired reads were merged with COPE v1.2.5, and unique nucleotide sequences were defined as clonotypes. Clonotypes were aligned to IMGT TRBV, TRBD and TRBJ reference segments using MiTCR v1.1. The analysis included only V-J combinations with a frequency above 0.0001, which together covered approximately 99% of the repertoires. A TCS score was defined as the ratio between F50 (clonal expansion) and ExV (chaos), using BLOSUM62-based TCRdist between CDR3 peptides within each V-J. Welch's t-statistics and random forest reduced around 510 V-J features to about 13, which were used in a naive Bayes classifier (R e1071). TCRdb trimmed the raw reads at Q25, called clones with MiXCR and kept productive beta chains. Under each unique CDR3 protein, matching rows form one entry showing the most common genes and DNA. The V and J calls and clone size come from TCRdb's table, not from the authors' own analysis. For this sample the table gives about 350,000 distinct CDR3 sequences, of which around 15% were detected only once. The ten top clones hold roughly 19% of the sample.

Ophthalmopathy patients had moderately to severely active disease, Clinical Activity Score of at least 3, NOSPECS grade of at least 4, and duration under 3 months. Patients with uncontrolled infections, other autoimmune diseases, pregnancy or lactation were excluded. Clinical symptoms, serum thyroxine and TRAb, thyroid ultrasound, and orbital computed tomography formed the basis for the diagnoses. PBMCs were isolated from roughly 10 ml of fresh peripheral blood by Ficoll-Paque density gradient centrifugation. Trizol reagent was used to extract total RNA, and RNA quality was then checked on an Agilent 2100 Bioanalyzer.

The sequenced sample consisted of blood. The chain is encoded by TRBV2 joined to TRBJ2-7; TRBD1 fits 7 bases in the junction. This receptor was identified in a woman aged 55 to 70 with Graves' ophthalmopathy. The nucleotides are TGTGCCAGCAGTGTCGTTAGGGGGCACGAGCAGTACTTC. Translation gives CASSVVRGHEQYF.